These T cell receptor beta chains were read from a single sample in a study of OX40 agonist ivuxolimab in advanced cancers. Repertoires were generated with immunoSEQ multiplex PCR, while TCRdb's copy carries only in-frame clones and drops some. The table has about 82,000 clones, approximately 84% seen once. Sequences were derived from CD4+ or CD8+ T cells sorted from blood, sampled in a trial of the OX40 agonist ivuxolimab. These receptors were obtained from an adult with an advanced solid tumor such as melanoma, head and neck, liver or kidney cancer. Each CDR3 is given with its conserved first and last residue. The D gene is left open where the match is weak. Rows give clone size only sometimes, using once, few, many, or a class for an expanded clone.

D gene: NA; clone size: NA; V gene: TRBV2; J gene: TRBJ2-2; CDR3 protein: CASSLSGPTGELFF; CDR3 DNA: TGTGCCAGCAGTCTCTCGGGCCCAACCGGGGAGCTGTTTTTT
D gene: NA; clone size: NA; V gene: TRBV28; J gene: TRBJ1-4; CDR3 protein: CASSWDRSRVFF; CDR3 DNA: TGTGCCAGCAGCTGGGACCGGTCTCGGGTGTTTTTT
D gene: TRBD2; clone size: NA; V gene: TRBV6-5; J gene: TRBJ2-7; CDR3 protein: CASGTRSSFEQYF; CDR3 DNA: TGTGCCAGCGGGACTAGGTCGTCGTTCGAGCAGTACTTC
D gene: NA; clone size: NA; V gene: TRBV11-2; J gene: TRBJ1-1; CDR3 protein: CASSLGFAEAFF; CDR3 DNA: TGTGCCAGCAGCTTAGGTTTCGCTGAAGCTTTCTTT
D gene: TRBD2; clone size: NA; V gene: TRBV5-4; J gene: TRBJ2-5; CDR3 protein: CASSLSGRDQETQYF; CDR3 DNA: TGTGCCAGCAGCTTGAGCGGGAGGGACCAAGAGACCCAGTACTTC
D gene: NA; clone size: medium-sized; V gene: TRBV4-2; J gene: TRBJ1-5; CDR3 protein: CASSQERHQPQHF; CDR3 DNA: TGTGCCAGCAGCCAAGAGAGGCATCAGCCCCAGCATTTT
D gene: TRBD2; clone size: NA; V gene: TRBV4-1; J gene: TRBJ2-7; CDR3 protein: CASSQGWTSVMGEQYF; CDR3 DNA: TGCGCCAGCAGCCAAGGGTGGACTAGCGTCATGGGCGAGCAGTACTTC
D gene: TRBD1; clone size: few; V gene: TRBV29-1; J gene: TRBJ2-5; CDR3 protein: CSVLGQGVLETQYF; CDR3 DNA: TGCAGCGTCCTAGGACAGGGTGTATTAGAGACCCAGTACTTC
D gene: TRBD1; clone size: NA; V gene: TRBV29-1; J gene: TRBJ1-1; CDR3 protein: CSVDSWGGGAFF; CDR3 DNA: TGCAGCGTCGACAGCTGGGGAGGGGGCGCTTTCTTT
D gene: NA; clone size: NA; V gene: TRBV29-1; J gene: TRBJ2-5; CDR3 protein: CSVEAGTNQQETQYF; CDR3 DNA: TGCAGCGTTGAAGCCGGGACAAACCAACAAGAGACCCAGTACTTC
D gene: NA; clone size: NA; V gene: TRBV5-1; J gene: TRBJ1-3; CDR3 protein: CASSFGNTIYF; CDR3 DNA: TGCGCCAGCAGCTTTGGAAACACCATATATTTT
D gene: NA; clone size: once; V gene: TRBV19; J gene: TRBJ1-1; CDR3 protein: CASSRTVNTEAFF; CDR3 DNA: TGTGCCAGTAGTAGAACAGTGAACACTGAAGCTTTCTTT
D gene: NA; clone size: NA; V gene: TRBV19; J gene: TRBJ2-5; CDR3 protein: CASSTDPGGETQYF; CDR3 DNA: TGTGCCAGTAGTACCGACCCCGGAGGGGAGACCCAGTACTTC
D gene: TRBD1; clone size: NA; V gene: TRBV5-1; J gene: TRBJ2-1; CDR3 protein: CASSDRTGGYEQFF; CDR3 DNA: TGCGCCAGCAGCGATAGGACAGGGGGCTATGAGCAGTTCTTC
D gene: NA; clone size: few; V gene: TRBV19; J gene: TRBJ2-7; CDR3 protein: CASSGGIWSPEQYF; CDR3 DNA: TGTGCCAGTAGTGGCGGGATCTGGTCACCCGAGCAGTACTTC
D gene: NA; clone size: once; V gene: TRBV6-5; J gene: TRBJ1-2; CDR3 protein: CASRPTVNYGYTF; CDR3 DNA: TGTGCCAGCAGGCCGACAGTAAACTATGGCTACACCTTC
D gene: TRBD2; clone size: NA; V gene: TRBV4-1; J gene: TRBJ2-1; CDR3 protein: CASSQELGTSGRAGAYNEQFF; CDR3 DNA: TGCGCCAGCAGCCAAGAGCTGGGGACTAGCGGGAGGGCCGGGGCCTACAATGAGCAGTTCTTC